The 14 T cell receptor beta chains reported below all come from one sample, sequenced in a study of regulatory T cells in long-lasting Graves disease. TCR beta libraries were built with iRepertoire HTBI primers and Arm-PCR of CDR3 regions. TCRdb fed the multiplex PCR reads into MiXCR, producing one record per CDR3 protein. The sample lists hundreds of thousands of distinct CDR3 sequences, about 15% occurring once. Time point meaning: newly diagnosed GD, antithyroid drugs for less than 3 months. TCR sequences were obtained from RNA taken from PBMCs. These sequences were also reported in another study, on T cells in Graves' hyperthyroidism and ophthalmopathy.

The material sequenced was peripheral blood mononuclear cells (PBMCs), taken at new diagnosis, from a patient treated with antithyroid drugs. These receptors originate from a woman aged 30 to 39 with Graves disease.

This clonotype was counted between two and nine times. The chain combines TRBV7-9 with TRBJ2-2; D may be TRBD1 or TRBD2 (5 bases each). V dropped 5 bases and J dropped 4 bases, with 23 bases sitting between them. Germline loops: CDR1 SEHNR, CDR2 FQNEAQ (reference sequence). The CDR3 has 18 residues. The CDR3 DNA is TGTGCCAGCAGCCCCCTCTCTCGGGACCTGCGTGGCACCGGGGAGCTGTTTTTT. Translated, it gives CASSPLSRDLRGTGELFF.

CDR3 coding DNA: TGTGCCACCAGCAGAGACCCAGGCGGGGGGCTAGGCAATGAGCAGTTCTTC. Translation gives CATSRDPGGGLGNEQFF. This chain links TRBV15 with TRBJ2-1; 8 positions match TRBD2. The CDR3 totals 17 residues. Looked up from germline, CDR1 is LNHNV and CDR2 is YYDKDF (reference sequence). The V segment lost 0 bases and the J segment 6 bases; nucleotides outside the gene matches: 10.

The chain recombines TRBV3-1 with TRBJ2-7; D is unclear. Trimming stripped 1 base from V and 3 bases from J, with 4 bases between. From germline, CDR1 is LGHDT and CDR2 YNNKEL (reference sequence). This CDR3 comprises 12 residues. The CDR3 DNA reads as TGTGCCAGCAGCCAAGTTCTCTACGAGCAGTACTTC. This gives the protein CASSQVLYEQYF.

There are many counts of this clonotype. V is TRBV3-1 and J is TRBJ2-5; D gene unclear. CDR1 is LGHDT, CDR2 YNNKEL, per germline (reference sequence). V was cut by 0 bases and J by 4 bases, with 15 bases left in between. This CDR3 spans 16 amino acids. Written as DNA, the CDR3 is TGTGCCAGCAGCCAAGATCTGCGGAGAATGGTAGAGACCCAGTACTTC. Translation gives CASSQDLRRMVETQYF.

The chain employs TRBV12-3 or TRBV12-4 and TRBJ1-2; D is undetermined. This CDR3 region has 14 residues. The V end was cut by 0 bases, the J end by 1 base, with 6 bases between. In DNA, the CDR3 is TGTGCCAGCAGTTTAGCCGGGGTTAACTATGGCTACACCTTC. Translation: CASSLAGVNYGYTF.

In this sample, this clonotype turned up many times. The chain joins TRBV7-3 to TRBJ2-5, with TRBD2 matching over 9 bases. Germline values: CDR1 SGHTA, CDR2 FQGTGA. J lost 5 bases, V lost 5 bases, and 9 bases had no gene match. The CDR3 has 15 residues. CDR3 sequence (DNA): TGTGCCAGCAGCATTAGCGGGAGCCCCAGGGAGACCCAGTACTTC. Residues: CASSISGSPRETQYF.

Many counts were recorded for this clonotype. This chain links TRBV20-1 with TRBJ2-7; TRBD2 is a possible D gene (6 bases). V lost 4 bases to trimming and J lost 3 bases, with 10 bases between them. Germline V gives CDR1 DFQATT, CDR2 SNEGSKA (reference sequence). The CDR3 is made up of 12 amino acids. The CDR3 sequence is CSAKPSDYEQYF. CDR3 in DNA: TGCAGTGCTAAGCCTAGCGACTACGAGCAGTACTTC.

The chain employs TRBV9 and TRBJ2-7, with TRBD1 matching 9 bases. Looked up from germline, CDR1 is SGDLS and CDR2 is YYNGEE. The CDR3 has 18 residues. The V gene end was trimmed by 2 bases and the J gene end by 3 bases; junction bases not matched to a gene: 15. DNA of the CDR3: TGTGCCAGCAGCGTCCGTGACCTTACCGGGACAGGGAACTACGAGCAGTACTTC. Translated: CASSVRDLTGTGNYEQYF.

This clonotype was seen ten or more times. V and J are TRBV27 and TRBJ2-1; TRBD2 agrees at 14 bases. CDR1 and CDR2 from the germline V gene are MNHEY and SMNVEV (reference sequence). The CDR3 has 18 residues. With V trimmed by 6 bases and J by 7 bases, 14 bases remained unmatched. The CDR3 DNA follows: TGTGCCAGCAGACAGGGACTAGCGGGGGCCCTCCTGGGGAATGAGCAGTTCTTC. It codes for CASRQGLAGALLGNEQFF.

The chain couples TRBV11-2 to TRBJ2-1; maybe TRBD2 (6 bases). With 0 bases removed from V and 8 bases from J, the gap between germline ends came to 8 bases. In germline, CDR1 is SGHAT, CDR2 FQNNGV. The CDR3 length is 13 residues. The DNA for the CDR3 is TGTGCCAGCAGCTTAGATGGAGGGGATGAGCAGTTCTTC. This translates into CASSLDGGDEQFF.

The V gene is TRBV7-2, the J gene TRBJ2-1; possible D gene TRBD2, 6 bases. The CDR3 sequence is 15 residues long. V was shortened by 0 bases and J by 7 bases, with 13 bases between the two germline ends. CDR1 is SGHTA, CDR2 FQGNSA, per germline. The CDR3 region is CASSLARGAGNEQFF. CDR3 sequence (DNA): TGTGCCAGCAGCTTAGCGCGGGGTGCCGGTAATGAGCAGTTCTTC.

This chain links TRBV15 with TRBJ2-1; TRBD2 matches 10 bases. Per germline, CDR1 LNHNV and CDR2 YYDKDF (reference sequence). V shed 5 bases, J shed 6 bases, and the junction held 10 bases outside the gene matches. This CDR3 has 16 amino acids. The CDR3 region is CATSGQVAGGFNEQFF. The DNA for the CDR3 is TGTGCCACCAGCGGTCAGGTAGCGGGAGGCTTCAATGAGCAGTTCTTC. Together with reference TRBV15 and TRBJ2-1, the CDR3 gives the full variable domain: DAMVIQNPRYQVTQFGKPVTLSCSQTLNHNVMYWYQQKSSQAPKLLFHYYDKDFNNEADTPDNFQSRRPNTSFCFLDIRSPGLGDTAMYLCATSGQVAGGFNEQFFGPGTRLTVL.

The chain recombines TRBV6-1 with TRBJ2-1; TRBD1 aligns across 11 bases. Per germline, CDR1 MNHNS and CDR2 SASEGT. Trimming took 7 bases from V and 5 from J; bases not matched to a gene: 7. This CDR3 has 15 residues. This CDR3 is CASIRGQGANNEQFF. The DNA of the CDR3 is TGTGCCAGCATCCGAGGACAGGGGGCTAACAATGAGCAGTTCTTC.

The chain has TRBV20-1 and TRBJ2-1; D gene ambiguous. Germline V gives CDR1 DFQATT, CDR2 SNEGSKA (reference sequence). The CDR3 runs to 15 residues. The V end was cut by 1 base, the J end by 0 bases, with 10 bases between. In nucleotides, the CDR3 is TGCAGTGCTAGAGTTGGCGGCAGCTCCTACAATGAGCAGTTCTTC. Encoded protein: CSARVGGSSYNEQFF.